A single sample gave rise to the 22 T cell receptor beta chains below, sequenced in a study of post-analysis software for immune sequencing data (dated by TCRdb to 2013 to 2016). Their recognized antigens are unknown. Libraries were constructed by PCR. Instrument used: Illumina HiSeq 2500. To reduce PCR and sequencing biases, unique molecular identifiers were built into the TCR beta cDNA libraries. TCRdb redid the processing of the public reads, applying fastp at Q25 and MiXCR, and retained in-frame beta chains. Every CDR3 protein is listed once, alongside the most common genes and DNA of its rows. The sample contains 450,000 to 700,000 distinct CDR3 sequences, roughly 46% of them found a single time. More than 1.5% of the sample is in the top ten clones. What the authors observed across the whole study: Significantly higher frequencies in patients than in controls were found for roughly five TRBV segments, including TRBV5-6, TRBV5-1 and TRBV20-1.

Sequencing input: blood. These TCRs come from a girl aged 5-17 years with multiple sclerosis.

This chain uses TRBV6-7 with TRBJ1-1, with unresolved D. TRBV6-7 is marked as an open reading frame, function uncertain. Between the trimmed V and J ends, which lost 4 bases and 11 bases, there was a span of 17 bases. The CDR3 has 13 amino acids. The CDR3 DNA is TGTGCCAGCAGTTCAGACGGAAGGAGGGCGGCTTTCTTT. Its translation is CASSSDGRRAAFF.

V gene TRBV4-1 combines with J gene TRBJ2-7, with 9 bases that match TRBD2. The germline CDR1 and CDR2 sequences are MGHRA and YSYEKL. The J segment lost 3 bases and the V segment lost 4 bases, leaving 4 bases of the junction unmatched. The CDR3 is 14 residues long. The DNA for the CDR3 is TGCGCCAGCAGCCCTCTAGCGGGACTCTACGAGCAGTACTTC. Translated, it gives CASSPLAGLYEQYF.

The chain links TRBV5-5 to TRBJ2-7, with a weak D call TRBD1 (6 bases). The germline CDR1 and CDR2 sequences are SGHKS and YYEKEE (reference sequence). The CDR3 length is 14 residues. V was clipped by 2 bases and J by 0 bases, with 9 bases between them. CDR3 bases: TGTGCCAGCAGCTTTCCGGACAGCTCCTACGAGCAGTACTTC. It yields the protein CASSFPDSSYEQYF. Full variable domain (rest looked up from reference TRBV5-5 and TRBJ2-7): DAGVTQSPTHLIKTRGQQVTLRCSPISGHKSVSWYQQVLGQGPQFIFQYYEKEERGRGNFPDRFSARQFPNYSSELNVNALLLGDSALYLCASSFPDSSYEQYFGPGTRLTVT.

V usage is TRBV7-2 and J usage is TRBJ2-4, with D perhaps matching TRBD2 (5 bases). The germline CDR1 and CDR2 sequences are SGHTA and FQGNSA. V lost 5 bases, J lost 7 bases, and 15 bases lay in between. CDR3 size: 14 residues. The CDR3 is CASSHGQTGNIQYF. The DNA of the CDR3 is TGTGCCAGCAGCCACGGGCAGACGGGGAACATTCAGTACTTC. Combining the CDR3 with reference TRBV7-2 and TRBJ2-4 gives the whole variable domain GAGVSQSPSNKVTEKGKDVELRCDPISGHTALYWYRQSLGQGLEFLIYFQGNSAPDKSGLPSDRFSAERTGGSVSTLTIQRTQQEDSAVYLCASSHGQTGNIQYFGAGTRLSVL.

The chain uses TRBV29-1 and TRBJ1-5, with a possible D match to TRBD1 (5 bases). Per the germline V gene, CDR1 is SQVTM and CDR2 is ANQGSEA. This CDR3 region has 12 residues. V was trimmed by 6 bases and J by 4 bases, leaving 10 bases between them. Here the CDR3 DNA reads TGCAGCGTCCGGGACCCTAATCAGCCCCAGCATTTT. It is translated as CSVRDPNQPQHF.

This clonotype has a handful of counts. The chain combines TRBV29-1 with TRBJ2-3; D is ambiguous. CDR1 is SQVTM and CDR2 is ANQGSEA in the germline V gene. Trimming left V 0 bases short and J 2 bases short, with 9 bases between. The CDR3 covers 14 residues. CDR3 in DNA: TGCAGCGTTGAAGATGGGCTGAACACAGATACGCAGTATTTT. Protein: CSVEDGLNTDTQYF.

This sequence joins TRBV7-2 and TRBJ1-2; 8 bases align to TRBD1. The CDR3 length is 16 residues. Germline V lookup: CDR1 SGHTA, CDR2 FQGNSA. V dropped 1 base and J dropped 8; count of bases not matched to a gene: 12. CDR3 nucleotide sequence: TGTGCCAGCAGCTTAGGCACGGGCAGGGGGCCGAGAGGCTACACCTTC. It is translated as CASSLGTGRGPRGYTF.

This clonotype was counted between two and nine times. The chain is built from TRBV12-3 or TRBV12-4 and TRBJ2-5; TRBD1 might be the D (7 bases). V was trimmed by 6 bases and J by 5 bases, leaving 16 bases between them. The CDR3 runs 14 residues. The CDR3 region is CASSPDREVETQYF. The CDR3 DNA reads as TGTGCCAGCAGCCCAGACAGGGAGGTTGAGACCCAGTACTTC.

V gene TRBV10-3 combines with J gene TRBJ2-5; TRBD2 is a possible D gene (5 bases). V lost 7 bases and J lost 2, with 14 bases in between. The CDR3 length is 14 residues. CDR1 and CDR2 from the germline V gene are ENHRY and SYGVKD. CDR3 in amino acids: CAINTGTRQETQYF. CDR3 in DNA: TGTGCCATCAATACGGGAACAAGACAAGAGACCCAGTACTTC.

The chain uses TRBV13 and TRBJ2-4, with D perhaps TRBD1 (6 bases). This CDR3 has 17 residues. Germline V CDR1 and CDR2: PRHDT, FYEKMQ (reference sequence). Trimming left V 5 bases short and J 3 bases short, with 20 bases between. CDR3 region: CASSLNGGAPVKNIQYF. The CDR3 bases are TGTGCCAGCAGCCTTAATGGGGGCGCCCCGGTCAAAAACATTCAGTACTTC.

In regard to this clonotype: The CDR3 ends on some other residue instead of the conserved phenylalanine or tryptophan, so this is likely a read error. The rearrangement links TRBV6-5 to TRBJ1-2; D call uncertain. CDR1 and CDR2 (germline): MNHEY, SVGAGI. The V gene lost 4 bases and the J gene lost 0 bases, with 12 bases spanning the gap. This CDR3 has 15 amino acids. CDR3 coding DNA: TGTGCCAGCAGTTCTACCTCGACCGCTAACTATGGCTACACCTGC. Translating it yields CASSSTSTANYGYTC.

V usage is TRBV12-3 or TRBV12-4 and J usage is TRBJ2-7; 10 bases match TRBD2. V lost 5 bases to trimming and J lost 3 bases; unmatched junction nucleotides: 4. The CDR3 length is 14 residues. Here the CDR3 reads CASSTSGDIYEQYF. Here the CDR3 DNA reads TGTGCCAGCAGTACTAGCGGGGACATCTACGAGCAGTACTTC.

The chain uses TRBV6-1 and TRBJ2-3; TRBD2 agrees at 9 bases. The CDR3 sequence is 14 residues long. Germline CDR1 is MNHNS and CDR2 is SASEGT. V gave up 8 bases and J gave up 0 bases; unmatched junction bases: 3. The DNA of the CDR3 is TGTGCCAGCGCTGCGGGAGGGAGCACAGATACGCAGTATTTT. It codes for CASAAGGSTDTQYF.

V gene TRBV7-9 combines with J gene TRBJ2-5; D is perhaps TRBD1 (6 bases). The J call may be mistaken, given a closer DNA end match to TRBJ2-7. This CDR3 comprises 17 residues. The germline V gene has CDR1 SEHNR and CDR2 FQNEAQ (reference sequence). Here the CDR3 reads CASSPGSGTTQLREQYF. In DNA, the CDR3 is TGTGCCAGCAGCCCGGGGTCGGGGACAACTCAACTTCGCGAGCAGTACTTC.

The chain joins TRBV7-2 to TRBJ2-1, with TRBD2 identical over 8 bases. The CDR3 consists of 16 residues. Germline assignment: CDR1 SGHTA and CDR2 FQGNSA. With 2 bases clipped from V and 4 bases from J, the junction kept 7 bases outside the gene matches. CDR3 protein: CASSLKAGVGYNEQFF. The DNA for the CDR3 is TGTGCCAGCAGCTTAAAAGCGGGGGTGGGGTACAATGAGCAGTTCTTC.

This clonotype was detected only a few times. The chain couples TRBV12-3 or TRBV12-4 to TRBJ2-7; 9 positions agree with TRBD1. CDR3 length equals 15 residues. The J segment lost 2 bases and the V segment lost 7 bases, leaving 9 bases of the junction unmatched. The CDR3 DNA reads TGTGCCAGCACTTATGGGGACAGGGTTCCCTACGAGCAGTACTTC. It yields the protein CASTYGDRVPYEQYF.

The chain combines TRBV20-1 with TRBJ2-1; D is uncertain. The germline CDR1 and CDR2 sequences are DFQATT and SNEGSKA (reference sequence). V dropped 5 bases and J dropped 2 bases, with 7 bases sitting between them. This CDR3 has 12 amino acids. The chain's CDR3 is CSARRAYNEQFF. The CDR3 DNA sequence: TGCAGTGCTCGGAGAGCCTACAATGAGCAGTTCTTC.

The chain links TRBV6-5 to TRBJ2-7; TRBD2 is a possible D gene (5 bases). The CDR3 is 15 amino acids. Germline CDR1 MNHEY, CDR2 SVGAGI. Trimming removed 10 bases at V and 4 bases at J, with 23 bases between. The CDR3 loop is CATREKAGRGYEQYF. For the CDR3, the DNA is TGTGCCACCAGAGAGAAGGCTGGAAGAGGGTACGAGCAGTACTTC.

The rearrangement joins TRBV12-3 or TRBV12-4 to TRBJ2-7; TRBD2 matches at 7 bases. Trimming cost V 6 bases and J 4 bases; bases outside gene matches: 6. The CDR3 totals 13 residues. CDR3 nucleotide sequence: TGTGCCAGCAGCTTATCCGGGAGGTACGAGCAGTACTTC. Encoded protein: CASSLSGRYEQYF.

Concerning this clonotype: An end of the junction differs from the germline gene, which may be a read error. The chain uses TRBV29-1 and TRBJ2-7; maybe TRBD2 (6 bases). The CDR3 runs 13 residues. The V gene's germline CDR1 is SQVTM and CDR2 ANQGSEA. The CDR3 nucleotides are TGCAGGGTTGATCGGGGGAGCTCCTACGAGCAGTACTTC. It encodes CRVDRGSSYEQYF.

V and J are TRBV7-8 and TRBJ2-7, with 7 bases matching TRBD1. J was trimmed by 3 bases and V by 2 bases; bases with no gene match: 4. CDR3 length: 14 residues. Looked up from germline, CDR1 is SGHVS and CDR2 is FQNEAQ. The CDR3 reads CASSLSGQIYEQYF. The CDR3 DNA is TGTGCCAGCAGCTTATCGGGACAGATCTACGAGCAGTACTTC.

The gene calls are TRBV20-1 and TRBJ2-5; TRBD1 aligns across 8 bases. Trimming at V came to 3 bases and at J to 4 bases, leaving 13 bases not matched to a gene. This CDR3 has 16 amino acids. Germline lookup yields CDR1 DFQATT and CDR2 SNEGSKA (reference sequence). The CDR3 loop reads CSASIPTRTGLETQYF. The CDR3 nucleotides are TGCAGTGCTAGTATACCCACCCGGACAGGGCTAGAGACCCAGTACTTC.